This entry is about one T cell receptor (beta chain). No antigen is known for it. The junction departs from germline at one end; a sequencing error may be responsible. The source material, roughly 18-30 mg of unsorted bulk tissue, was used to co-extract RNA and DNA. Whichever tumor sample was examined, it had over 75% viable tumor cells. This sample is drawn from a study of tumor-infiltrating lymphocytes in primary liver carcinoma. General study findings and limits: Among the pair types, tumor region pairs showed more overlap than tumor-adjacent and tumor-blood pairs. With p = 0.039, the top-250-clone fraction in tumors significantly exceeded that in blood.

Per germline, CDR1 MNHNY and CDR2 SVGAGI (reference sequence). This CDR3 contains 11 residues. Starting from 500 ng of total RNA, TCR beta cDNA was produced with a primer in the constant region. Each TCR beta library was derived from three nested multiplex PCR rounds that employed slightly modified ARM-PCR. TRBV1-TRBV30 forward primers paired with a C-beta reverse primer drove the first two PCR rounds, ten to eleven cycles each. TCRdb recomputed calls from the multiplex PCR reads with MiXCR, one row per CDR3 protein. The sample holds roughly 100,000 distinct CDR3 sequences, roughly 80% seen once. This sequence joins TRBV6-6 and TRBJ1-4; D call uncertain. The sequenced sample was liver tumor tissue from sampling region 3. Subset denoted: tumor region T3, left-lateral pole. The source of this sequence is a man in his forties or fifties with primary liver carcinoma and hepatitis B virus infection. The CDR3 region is CASSSGEKLFF. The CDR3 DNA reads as TGTGCCAGTAGTTCTGGGGAAAAACTGTTTTTT.